Reported below is one TCR beta chain. What it recognizes is unknown. These data are taken from a study of shared clonotypes between healthy human individuals. Study details: Aged 18 to 49, the donors were two women and a few men. General study points: Against clonotypes common to all four donors, non-shared ones had lower generation probabilities.

The CDR3 totals 18 residues. V was pared by 2 bases and J by 0 bases, with 15 bases between. CDR1 and CDR2 (germline): SGDLS, YYNGEE. Naive CD8 populations comprised CD45RO-negative cells positively selected for CCR7, excluding terminally differentiated effector memory CD45RA+ cells. Only in-frame clones appear in the TCRdb table, and some are missing; sequencing was by immunoSEQ multiplex PCR. This sample has about 2.1 million clones, with just under 95% found just once. The sequence came from a man between 18 and 35 years old in good health. Some clones in this sample may be carry-over from other donors' samples. The V gene is TRBV9, the J gene TRBJ2-6, with a weak D call TRBD1 (7 bases). What was sequenced was naive CD8+ T cells from PBMCs. The CDR3 is CASSVGGQRFSGANVLTF. The CDR3 bases are TGTGCCAGCAGCGTGGGGGGACAGAGATTCTCTGGGGCCAACGTCCTGACTTTC.